This entry is about one T cell receptor (beta chain). Antigen: not known. This sample is drawn from a study of blood T cells in healthy people across ages. Through a sample-barcoded 5' primer and a J-beta primer mix, a second PCR was run for roughly 7 to 12 cycles. TCRdb processed the 5' RACE reads anew with MiXCR; each CDR3 protein has one entry. The table records 800,000 to 1,000,000 distinct CDR3 sequences, around 46% of them present only once. Each sample yielded at least 5.5 micrograms of PBMC total RNA. Study-wide findings and caveats: Changes seen in expanded clonotypes were possibly confounded by donor CMV status left unknown. The fall in TCR beta diversity per million T cells was roughly linear with age.

The sample was blood. The receptor was isolated from a man aged 25 to 40 in good health.

This CDR3 is CSVIPSGGITDTQYF. CDR3 nucleotides: TGCAGCGTTATCCCCTCGGGGGGGATCACAGATACGCAGTATTTT. The chain is built from TRBV29-1 and TRBJ2-3, with TRBD2 matching over 8 bases. The CDR3 spans 15 residues. Germline CDR1 SQVTM, CDR2 ANQGSEA. Trimming cost V 5 bases and J 2 bases; bases outside gene matches: 9.